This entry describes one T cell receptor (beta chain). Each of the donors was a healthy adult who was HIV-negative and had not had a recent acute infection or vaccination. Researchers partitioned CD4+ cells into CD45RA+ naive and CD45RA-negative memory subsets. Deep-level settings were used for running the assay. Study processing details: As immunoSEQ supplied junction-only sequences (without quality scores), filtering differed. Generated by immunoSEQ multiplex PCR, the TCRdb table keeps only in-frame clones and is missing some. Clone size and V and J calls were adopted from that table, with D and trimming inferred from the DNA. The table includes over 1.4 million clones, roughly 96% detected once. These data come from a study of shared clonotypes between healthy human individuals. Trimming at V came to 3 bases and at J to 3 bases, leaving 14 bases not matched to a gene. The CDR3 totals 20 residues. Germline-derived CDR1 and CDR2 are KGHSH and LQKENI.

V and J are TRBV18 and TRBJ2-2, with 12 nucleotides matching TRBD1. The clonotype was recovered from a man under 40 in good health. Sequencing was carried out using naive CD4+ T cells sorted from blood. Subset reported: CD45RA+ positively selected. The CDR3 region is CASSPRRDRGLNPDTGELFF. CDR3 DNA: TGTGCCAGCTCACCTCGAAGGGACAGGGGGCTTAATCCGGACACCGGGGAGCTGTTTTTT.